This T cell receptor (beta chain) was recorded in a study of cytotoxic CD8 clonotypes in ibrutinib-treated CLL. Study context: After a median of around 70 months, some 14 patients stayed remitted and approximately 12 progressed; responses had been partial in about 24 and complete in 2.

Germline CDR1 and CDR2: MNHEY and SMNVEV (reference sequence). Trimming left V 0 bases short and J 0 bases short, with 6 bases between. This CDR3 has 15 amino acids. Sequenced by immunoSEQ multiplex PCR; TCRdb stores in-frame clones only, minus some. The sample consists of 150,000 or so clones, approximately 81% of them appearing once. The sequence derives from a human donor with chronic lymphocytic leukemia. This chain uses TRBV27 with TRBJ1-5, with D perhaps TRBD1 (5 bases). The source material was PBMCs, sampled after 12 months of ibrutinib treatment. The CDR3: CASSLSGDSNQPQHF. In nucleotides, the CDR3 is TGTGCCAGCAGTTTATCAGGGGATAGCAATCAGCCCCAGCATTTT.